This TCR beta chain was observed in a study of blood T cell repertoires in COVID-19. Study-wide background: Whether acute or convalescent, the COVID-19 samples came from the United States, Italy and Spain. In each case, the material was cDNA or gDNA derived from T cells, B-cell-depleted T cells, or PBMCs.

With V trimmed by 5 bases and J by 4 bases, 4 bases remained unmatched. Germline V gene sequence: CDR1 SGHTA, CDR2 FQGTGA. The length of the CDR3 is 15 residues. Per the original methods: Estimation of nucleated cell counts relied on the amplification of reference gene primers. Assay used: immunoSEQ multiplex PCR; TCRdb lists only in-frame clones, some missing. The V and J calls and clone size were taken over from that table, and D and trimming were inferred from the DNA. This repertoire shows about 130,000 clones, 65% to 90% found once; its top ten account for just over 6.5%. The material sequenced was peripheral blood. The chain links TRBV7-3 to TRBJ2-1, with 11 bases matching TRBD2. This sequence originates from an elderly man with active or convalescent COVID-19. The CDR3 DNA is TGTGCCAGCAGCCCACGACTAGCGGGGTACAATGAGCAGTTCTTC. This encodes CASSPRLAGYNEQFF.